This T cell receptor beta chain was profiled in a study of Graves' ophthalmopathy and Graves' hyperthyroidism. Moderate-to-severe activity, CAS ≥3, NOSPECS ≥4 and a duration under 3 months were seen in donors with ophthalmopathy. Clinical symptoms and serum thyroxine were used for diagnosis; TRAb, thyroid ultrasound and orbital computed tomography were also relied on. Trimming cost V 7 bases and J 7 bases, with 11 bases left between them. Germline assignment: CDR1 MNHNS and CDR2 SASEGT. CDR3 length equals 13 residues. RNA transcripts yielded amplified TCR beta CDR3 regions. Scientists carried out first-round RT-PCR using HTBI primers and then a second-round multiplex PCR. TCRdb redid the calling of the multiplex PCR reads with MiXCR, one entry per CDR3 protein. In the table there are about 150,000 distinct CDR3 sequences, more than 30% of which are singletons. At least ten counts were recorded for this clonotype.

This receptor was obtained from a woman between 40 and 55 years old with Graves' ophthalmopathy. The chain employs TRBV6-1 and TRBJ1-6; D gene ambiguous. The sample taken for sequencing was peripheral blood. The CDR3 region is CASKGIGNSPLHF. CDR3 nucleotide sequence: TGTGCCAGCAAAGGGATCGGGAATTCACCCCTCCACTTT.